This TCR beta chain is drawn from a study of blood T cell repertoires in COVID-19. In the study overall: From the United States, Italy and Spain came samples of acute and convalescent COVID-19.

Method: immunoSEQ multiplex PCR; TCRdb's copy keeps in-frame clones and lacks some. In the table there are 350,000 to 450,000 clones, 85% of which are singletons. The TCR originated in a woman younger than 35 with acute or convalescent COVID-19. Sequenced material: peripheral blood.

CDR3: CASRDPQGLHTGELFF. CDR3 DNA: TGTGCCAGTAGGGATCCACAGGGGCTCCACACCGGGGAGCTGTTTTTT. The J gene is TRBJ2-2, the V gene TRBV19; 7 nucleotides agree with TRBD1. This CDR3 region has 16 residues. In germline, CDR1 is LNHDA, CDR2 SQIVND (reference sequence). J was trimmed by 3 bases and V by 6 bases; bases with no gene match: 10.